The rows below give T cell receptor beta chains drawn from one sample of a study of blood T cell repertoires in COVID-19. Clones were read by immunoSEQ multiplex PCR, and TCRdb kept only the in-frame ones, dropping some. In the table there are about 250,000 clones, around four fifths of which are singletons. Sequenced material: PBMCs or T cells enriched from blood (not recorded which). These receptors came from a woman in her thirties or forties who had been exposed to COVID-19. Each CDR3 is given with its conserved first and last residue. D genes are given only for firm matches. A clone size is listed for some rows: how often the clone was seen (once, few, many), or a class if it is expanded.

TRBJ2-5,NA,TRBV5-1,TRBD2,CASSSETSGGETQYF,TGCGCCAGCAGCTCCGAGACTAGCGGGGGGGAGACCCAGTACTTC
TRBJ2-7,NA,TRBV9,TRBD2,CASSVEGTNYEQYF,TGTGCCAGCAGCGTAGAGGGGACTAACTACGAGCAGTACTTC
TRBJ2-5,NA,TRBV10-3,TRBD1,CAMQQGIQETQYF,TGTGCCATGCAACAGGGGATCCAAGAGACCCAGTACTTC
TRBJ2-3,once,TRBV2,NA,CASSLQDTFTDTQYF,TGTGCCAGCAGCTTGCAAGATACTTTCACAGATACGCAGTATTTT
TRBJ2-7,NA,TRBV9,NA,CASSAAKQGNSYEQYF,TGTGCCAGCAGCGCGGCGAAACAGGGAAACTCCTACGAGCAGTACTTC
TRBJ2-7,NA,TRBV7-2,NA,CASSLFMGLSYEQYF,TGTGCCAGCAGCTTATTTATGGGACTTTCCTACGAGCAGTACTTC
TRBJ1-3,NA,TRBV6-5,TRBD1,CASRGAQGANTIYF,TGTGCCAGCAGGGGGGCACAGGGGGCAAACACCATATATTTT
TRBJ1-5,once,TRBV19,NA,CASSIRQDVGPQHF,TGTGCCAGTAGTATTCGACAGGATGTCGGGCCCCAGCATTTT
TRBJ2-3,NA,TRBV7-9,TRBD1,CASSRGQGGDTQYF,TGTGCCAGCAGCCGAGGACAGGGAGGAGATACGCAGTATTTT
TRBJ2-1,NA,TRBV11-3,NA,CASSPRTSSYNEQFF,TGTGCCAGCAGCCCCCGTACTAGCTCCTACAATGAGCAGTTCTTC
TRBJ2-7,NA,TRBV7-2,NA,CASSLEARSGFQSYEQYF,TGTGCCAGCAGCTTAGAGGCCCGGTCAGGGTTTCAATCCTACGAGCAGTACTTC
TRBJ1-5,NA,TRBV9,NA,CASSPLGGYNQPQHF,TGTGCCAGCAGCCCACTGGGAGGGTACAATCAGCCCCAGCATTTT
TRBJ1-2,NA,TRBV14,TRBD1,CASSQSSGQAVVRTF,TGTGCCAGCAGCCAGAGTTCGGGACAGGCGGTAGTAAGGACCTTC
TRBJ1-1,NA,TRBV4-1,TRBD1,CASSLRDRPNTEAFF,TGCGCCAGCAGCCTCAGGGACAGACCGAACACTGAAGCTTTCTTT
TRBJ2-1,once,TRBV2,TRBD1,CASSDQRTGANNEQFF,TGTGCCAGCAGTGACCAGAGGACAGGAGCAAACAATGAGCAGTTCTTC
TRBJ1-5,NA,TRBV27,TRBD1,CASRGQGAGQPQHF,TGTGCCAGCAGGGGACAGGGGGCAGGGCAGCCCCAGCATTTT
TRBJ2-3,NA,TRBV19,NA,CASSIILGATDTQYF,TGTGCCAGTAGTATAATTTTGGGCGCCACAGATACGCAGTATTTT
TRBJ1-1,once,TRBV5-4,NA,CASSSTALNTEAFF,TGTGCCAGCAGCTCGACAGCTTTGAACACTGAAGCTTTCTTT
TRBJ1-4,NA,TRBV5-1,NA,CASTGLANEKLFF,TGCGCCAGCACGGGGTTGGCTAATGAAAAACTGTTTTTT
TRBJ1-5,NA,TRBV7-6,NA,CASSLRVGGNQPQHF,TGTGCCAGCAGCTTAAGGGTAGGGGGCAATCAGCCCCAGCATTTT
TRBJ1-2,once,TRBV7-2,NA,CASSLSTARGHGYTF,TGTGCCAGCAGCTTGTCCACCGCCAGAGGGCATGGCTACACCTTC
TRBJ2-3,NA,TRBV10-3,TRBD1,CAIRGQETDTQYF,TGTGCCATCAGAGGACAGGAGACAGATACGCAGTATTTT
TRBJ1-2,NA,TRBV7-2,TRBD1,CASSLVVTGDYGYTF,TGTGCCAGCAGCTTAGTAGTAACAGGGGATTATGGCTACACCTTC
TRBJ1-2,NA,TRBV10-3,TRBD1,CAISGLQGNYGYTF,TGTGCCATCAGTGGCTTACAGGGGAACTATGGCTACACCTTC
TRBJ2-1,NA,TRBV7-2,TRBD1,CASSPSRTGENEQFF,TGTGCCAGCAGCCCTTCACGGACAGGGGAAAATGAGCAGTTCTTC
TRBJ2-1,once,TRBV9,NA,CASSVEVGDTYNEQFF,TGTGCCAGCAGCGTAGAGGTGGGAGACACCTACAATGAGCAGTTCTTC
TRBJ2-7,NA,TRBV29-1,NA,CVRRAGGSYEQYF,TGCGTTCGTCGGGCAGGGGGGAGCTACGAGCAGTACTTC
TRBJ2-3,NA,TRBV7-9,NA,CASSLDSRVTQYF,TGTGCCAGCAGCTTAGATTCCCGCGTTACGCAGTATTTT
TRBJ2-7,NA,TRBV7-7,TRBD2,CASSSGTSGEGSYEQYF,TGTGCTAGCAGCTCCGGGACTAGCGGGGAAGGGTCCTACGAGCAGTACTTC
TRBJ1-2,NA,TRBV7-2,TRBD1,CASSSTGTNYGYTF,TGTGCCAGCAGCTCGACAGGGACGAACTATGGCTACACCTTC
TRBJ1-6,NA,TRBV12-5,TRBD1,CASGLGQGNSPLHF,TGTGCTAGTGGTTTGGGACAGGGGAACTCACCCCTCCACTTT
TRBJ2-5,NA,TRBV5-1,TRBD2,CASSLASASAGGLETQYF,TGCGCCAGCAGCTTGGCGTCCGCCTCAGCGGGGGGATTAGAGACCCAGTACTTC
TRBJ1-2,NA,TRBV5-1,TRBD1,CASSQQGVGYTF,TGCGCCAGCAGCCAACAGGGGGTAGGCTACACCTTC
TRBJ1-6,NA,TRBV5-1,TRBD1,CASSQRSGTGSSPLHF,TGCGCCAGCAGCCAACGATCCGGGACAGGTAGTTCACCCCTCCACTTT
TRBJ2-1,NA,TRBV5-1,NA,CASSTRYNEQFF,TGCGCCAGCAGCACGAGGTATAATGAGCAGTTCTTC